The source of this TCR beta chain is a study of cytomegalovirus exposure and HLA in healthy donors. Whole-study findings and limits: The productive fraction for most TCR beta V segments was about 87% or about 30% in an earlier analysis. As a later analysis revealed, the rate of TCR association differed by HLA locus, with DRB1 most and HLA-C fewest. Presence/absence analyses assumed roughly uniform sequencing depth across donors, which may not hold.

With V trimmed by 3 bases and J by 4 bases, 3 bases remained unmatched. The CDR3 runs 14 residues. Looked up from germline, CDR1 is SGHNT and CDR2 is YENEEA. About this clone itself: Its target is not known.

The PCR used 60 Vbeta and 13 Jbeta primers. The data were produced by immunoSEQ multiplex PCR, yet TCRdb's version contains in-frame clones alone and is incomplete. The data show 200,000 to 250,000 clones, with around 80% seen just once and more than 0.5% held by the top ten. The receptor was derived from a woman between 35 and 50 years old in good health and CMV-seronegative. The chain employs TRBV11-3 and TRBJ2-5, with 9 positions matching TRBD1. What was sequenced was PBMCs. Here the CDR3 reads CASSLGQGAETQYF. In DNA form, the CDR3 reads TGTGCCAGCAGCTTGGGACAGGGAGCAGAGACCCAGTACTTC.